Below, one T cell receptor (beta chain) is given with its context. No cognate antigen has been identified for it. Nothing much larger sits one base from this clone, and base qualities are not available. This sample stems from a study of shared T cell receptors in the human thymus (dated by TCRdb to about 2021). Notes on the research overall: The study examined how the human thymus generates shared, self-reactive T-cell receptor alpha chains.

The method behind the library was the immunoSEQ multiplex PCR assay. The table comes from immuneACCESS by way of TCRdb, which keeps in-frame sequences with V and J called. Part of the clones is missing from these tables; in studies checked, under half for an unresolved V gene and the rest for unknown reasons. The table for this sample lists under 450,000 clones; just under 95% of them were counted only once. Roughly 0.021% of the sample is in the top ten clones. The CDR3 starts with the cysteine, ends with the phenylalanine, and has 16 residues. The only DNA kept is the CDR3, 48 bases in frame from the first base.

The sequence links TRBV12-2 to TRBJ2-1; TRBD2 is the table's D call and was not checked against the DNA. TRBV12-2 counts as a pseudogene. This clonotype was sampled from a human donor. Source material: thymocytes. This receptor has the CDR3 CASRSNSGSSYNEQFF. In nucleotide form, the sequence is TGTGCAAGTCGCTCCAATAGCGGGAGCTCCTACAATGAGCAGTTCTTC.